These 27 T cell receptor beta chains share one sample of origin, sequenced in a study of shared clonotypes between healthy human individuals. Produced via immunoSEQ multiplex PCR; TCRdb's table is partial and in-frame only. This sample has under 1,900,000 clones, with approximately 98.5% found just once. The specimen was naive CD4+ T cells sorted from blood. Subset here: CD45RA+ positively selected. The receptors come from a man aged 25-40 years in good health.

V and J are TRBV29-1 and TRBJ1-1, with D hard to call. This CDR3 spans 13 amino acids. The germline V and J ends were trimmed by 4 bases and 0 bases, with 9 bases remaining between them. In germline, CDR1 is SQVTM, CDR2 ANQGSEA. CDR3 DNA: TGCAGCGTTGCTTTCCTAATGAACACTGAAGCTTTCTTT. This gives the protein CSVAFLMNTEAFF.

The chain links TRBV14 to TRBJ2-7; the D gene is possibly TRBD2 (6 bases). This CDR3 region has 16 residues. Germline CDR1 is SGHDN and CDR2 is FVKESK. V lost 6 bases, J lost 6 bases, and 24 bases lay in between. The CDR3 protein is CASSLGLAGRGTEQYF. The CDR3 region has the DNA TGTGCCAGCAGTCTCGGACTGGCGGGACGAGGTACCGAGCAGTACTTC.

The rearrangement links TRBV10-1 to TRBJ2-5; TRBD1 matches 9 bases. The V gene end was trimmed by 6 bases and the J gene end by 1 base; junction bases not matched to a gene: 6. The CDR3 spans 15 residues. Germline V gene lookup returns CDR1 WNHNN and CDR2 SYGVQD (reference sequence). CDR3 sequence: CASSGQGFPQETQYF. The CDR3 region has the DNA TGCGCCAGCAGCGGACAGGGGTTCCCCCAAGAGACCCAGTACTTC.

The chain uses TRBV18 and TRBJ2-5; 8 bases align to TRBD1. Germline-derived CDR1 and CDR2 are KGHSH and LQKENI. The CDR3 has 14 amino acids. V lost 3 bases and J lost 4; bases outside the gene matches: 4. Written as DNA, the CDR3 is TGTGCCAGCTCACCTCAGGGGGCGGGAGAGACCCAGTACTTC. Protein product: CASSPQGAGETQYF. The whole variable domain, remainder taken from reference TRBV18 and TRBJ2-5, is NAGVMQNPRHLVRRRGQEARLRCSPMKGHSHVYWYRQLPEEGLKFMVYLQKENIIDESGMPKERFSAEFPKEGPSILRIQQVVRGDSAAYFCASSPQGAGETQYFGPGTRLLVL.

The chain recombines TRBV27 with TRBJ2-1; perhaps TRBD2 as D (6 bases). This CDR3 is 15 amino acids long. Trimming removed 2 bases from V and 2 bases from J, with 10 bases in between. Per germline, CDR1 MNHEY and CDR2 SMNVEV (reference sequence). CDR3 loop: CASSLKPSAYNEQFF. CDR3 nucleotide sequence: TGTGCCAGCAGTTTAAAGCCTAGCGCCTACAATGAGCAGTTCTTC.

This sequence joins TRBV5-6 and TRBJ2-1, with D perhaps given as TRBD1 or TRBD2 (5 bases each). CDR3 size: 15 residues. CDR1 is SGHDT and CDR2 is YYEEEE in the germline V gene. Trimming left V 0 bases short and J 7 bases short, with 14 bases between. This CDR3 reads CASSLEPRDENEQFF. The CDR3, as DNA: TGTGCCAGCAGCTTGGAGCCCCGGGACGAGAATGAGCAGTTCTTC.

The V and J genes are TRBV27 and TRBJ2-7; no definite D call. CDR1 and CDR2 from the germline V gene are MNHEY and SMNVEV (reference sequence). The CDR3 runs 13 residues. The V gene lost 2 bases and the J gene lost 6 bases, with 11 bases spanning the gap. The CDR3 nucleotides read TGTGCCAGCAGTTTAAGGCTCCCGCCCGAGCAGTACTTC. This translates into CASSLRLPPEQYF.

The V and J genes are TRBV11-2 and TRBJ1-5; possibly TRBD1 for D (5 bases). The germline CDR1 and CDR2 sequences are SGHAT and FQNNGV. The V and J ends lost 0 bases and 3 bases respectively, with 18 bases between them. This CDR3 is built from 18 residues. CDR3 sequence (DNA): TGTGCCAGCAGCTTAGATAGTCTCAGGGCGGGAGTCAATCAGCCCCAGCATTTT. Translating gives CASSLDSLRAGVNQPQHF.

The CDR3 DNA follows: TGTGCCAGCAGTTTAAGCGGGATAGCATCAGATACGCAGTATTTT. The encoded protein is CASSLSGIASDTQYF. The rearrangement links TRBV28 to TRBJ2-3; TRBD2 aligns across 7 bases. The trim removed 2 bases at V and 4 bases at J, leaving 6 bases unmatched. The length of the CDR3 is 15 residues. CDR1 and CDR2 from the germline V gene are MDHEN and SYDVKM. Using reference TRBV28 and TRBJ2-3 for the parts outside the CDR3, the full variable domain is DVKVTQSSRYLVKRTGEKVFLECVQDMDHENMFWYRQDPGLGLRLIYFSYDVKMKEKGDIPEGYSVSREKKERFSLILESASTNQTSMYLCASSLSGIASDTQYFGPGTRLTVL.

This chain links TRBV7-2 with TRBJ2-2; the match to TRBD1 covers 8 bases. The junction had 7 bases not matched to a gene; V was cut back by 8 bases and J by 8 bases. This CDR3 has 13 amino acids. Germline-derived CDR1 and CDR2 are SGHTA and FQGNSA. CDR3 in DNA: TGTGCCAGCCGAACCACAGGGGGTGGGGAGCTGTTTTTT. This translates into CASRTTGGGELFF.

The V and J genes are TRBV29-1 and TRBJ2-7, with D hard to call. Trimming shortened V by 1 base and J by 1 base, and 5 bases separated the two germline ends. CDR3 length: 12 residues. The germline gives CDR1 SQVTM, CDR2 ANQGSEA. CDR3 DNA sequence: TGCAGCGTTGAAGGTCAGTCCTACGAGCAGTACTTC. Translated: CSVEGQSYEQYF.

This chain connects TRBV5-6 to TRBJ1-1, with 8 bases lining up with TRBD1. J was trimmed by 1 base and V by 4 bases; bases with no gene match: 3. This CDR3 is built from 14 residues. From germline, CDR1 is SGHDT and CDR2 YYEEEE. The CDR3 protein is CASSPGTGNTEAFF. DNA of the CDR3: TGTGCCAGCAGCCCCGGGACAGGGAACACTGAAGCTTTCTTT. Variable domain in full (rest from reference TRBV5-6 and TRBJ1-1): DAGVTQSPTHLIKTRGQQVTLRCSPKSGHDTVSWYQQALGQGPQFIFQYYEEEERQRGNFPDRFSGHQFPNYSSELNVNALLLGDSALYLCASSPGTGNTEAFFGQGTRLTVV.

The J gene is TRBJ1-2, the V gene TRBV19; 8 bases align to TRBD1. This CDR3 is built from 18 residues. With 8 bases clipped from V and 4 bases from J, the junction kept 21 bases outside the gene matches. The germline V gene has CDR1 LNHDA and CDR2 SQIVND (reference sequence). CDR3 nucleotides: TGTGCCAGTCGGTGTCCCCGGGACAGGTATCTGTTTGTCTATGGCTACACCTTC. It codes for CASRCPRDRYLFVYGYTF. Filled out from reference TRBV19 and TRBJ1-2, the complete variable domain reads DGGITQSPKYLFRKEGQNVTLSCEQNLNHDAMYWYRQDPGQGLRLIYYSQIVNDFQKGDIAEGYSVSREKKESFPLTVTSAQKNPTAFYLCASRCPRDRYLFVYGYTFGSGTRLTVV.

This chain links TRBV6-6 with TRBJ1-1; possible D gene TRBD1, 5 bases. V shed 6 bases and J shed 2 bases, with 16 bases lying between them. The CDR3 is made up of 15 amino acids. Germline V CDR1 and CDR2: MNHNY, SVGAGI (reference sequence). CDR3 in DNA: TGTGCCAGCAGCCCCTCTGGGGGACTAAACACTGAAGCTTTCTTT. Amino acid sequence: CASSPSGGLNTEAFF.

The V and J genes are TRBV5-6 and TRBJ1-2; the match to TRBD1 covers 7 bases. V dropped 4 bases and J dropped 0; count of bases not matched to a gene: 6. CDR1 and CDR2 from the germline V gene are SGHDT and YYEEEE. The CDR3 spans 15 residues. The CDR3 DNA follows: TGTGCCAGCAGCGTCCCTGACAGGGCTAACTATGGCTACACCTTC. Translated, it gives CASSVPDRANYGYTF.

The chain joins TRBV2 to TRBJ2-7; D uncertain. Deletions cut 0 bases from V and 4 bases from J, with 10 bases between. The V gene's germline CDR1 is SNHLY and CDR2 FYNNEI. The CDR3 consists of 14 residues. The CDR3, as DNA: TGTGCCAGCAGTGAAGCTGGATTCGTTTACGAGCAGTACTTC. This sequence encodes CASSEAGFVYEQYF.

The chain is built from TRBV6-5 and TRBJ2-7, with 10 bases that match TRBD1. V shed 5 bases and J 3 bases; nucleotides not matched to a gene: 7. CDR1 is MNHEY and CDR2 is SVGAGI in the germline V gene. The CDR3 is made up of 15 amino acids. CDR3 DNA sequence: TGTGCCAGCAGTCCCTCAGGGACAGGGGACTACGAGCAGTACTTC. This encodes CASSPSGTGDYEQYF.

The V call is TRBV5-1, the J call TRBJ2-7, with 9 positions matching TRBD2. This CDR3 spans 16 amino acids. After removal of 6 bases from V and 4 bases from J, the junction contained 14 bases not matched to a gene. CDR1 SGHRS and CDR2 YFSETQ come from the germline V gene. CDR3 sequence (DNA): TGCGCCAGCAAATCGACTAGCGGACACAGTGATTACGAGCAGTACTTC. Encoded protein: CASKSTSGHSDYEQYF.

CDR3 protein: CASSIQRTGSTFVGEQYF. In nucleotides, the CDR3 is TGTGCCAGTAGTATTCAGCGGACCGGGTCAACGTTTGTGGGCGAGCAGTACTTC. V usage is TRBV19 and J usage is TRBJ2-7; a weak D match, TRBD2 (5 bases). The CDR3 totals 18 residues. Germline CDR1 is LNHDA and CDR2 is SQIVND (reference sequence). Trimming cost V 3 bases and J 6 bases, with 27 bases left between them.

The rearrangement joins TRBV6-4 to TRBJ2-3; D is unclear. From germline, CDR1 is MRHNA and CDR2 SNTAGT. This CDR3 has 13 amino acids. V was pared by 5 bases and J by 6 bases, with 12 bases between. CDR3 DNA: TGTGCCAGCAGTCAACACCCGTGGGATACGCAGTATTTT. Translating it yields CASSQHPWDTQYF.

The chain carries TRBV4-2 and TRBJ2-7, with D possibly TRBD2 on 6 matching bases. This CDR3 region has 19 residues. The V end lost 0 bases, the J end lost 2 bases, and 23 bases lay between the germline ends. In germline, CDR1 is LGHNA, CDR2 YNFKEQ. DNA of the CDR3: TGTGCCAGCAGCCAAGACCTAGCGCGCCGGCGAGAGGTACCCTACGAGCAGTACTTC. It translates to CASSQDLARRREVPYEQYF.

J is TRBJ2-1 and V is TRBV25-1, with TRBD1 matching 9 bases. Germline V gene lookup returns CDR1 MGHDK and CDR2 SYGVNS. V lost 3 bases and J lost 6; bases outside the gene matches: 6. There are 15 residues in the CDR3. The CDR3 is CASSDPGQGSNEQFF. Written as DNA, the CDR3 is TGTGCCAGCAGTGACCCGGGACAGGGATCCAATGAGCAGTTCTTC.

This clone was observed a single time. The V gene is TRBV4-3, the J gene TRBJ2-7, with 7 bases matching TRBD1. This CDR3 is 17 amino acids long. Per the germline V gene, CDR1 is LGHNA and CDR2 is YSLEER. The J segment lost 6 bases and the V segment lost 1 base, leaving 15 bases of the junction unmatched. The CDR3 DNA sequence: TGCGCCAGCAGCCAAGGAAGGAGGCACGGGACAGCCGGCGAGCAGTACTTC. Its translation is CASSQGRRHGTAGEQYF.

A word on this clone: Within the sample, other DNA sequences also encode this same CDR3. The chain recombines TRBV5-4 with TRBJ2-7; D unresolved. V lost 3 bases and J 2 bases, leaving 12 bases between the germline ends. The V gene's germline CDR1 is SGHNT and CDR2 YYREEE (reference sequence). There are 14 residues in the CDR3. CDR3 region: CASSSPGQTYEQYF. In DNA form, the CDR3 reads TGTGCCAGCAGCTCCCCGGGTCAGACCTACGAGCAGTACTTC.

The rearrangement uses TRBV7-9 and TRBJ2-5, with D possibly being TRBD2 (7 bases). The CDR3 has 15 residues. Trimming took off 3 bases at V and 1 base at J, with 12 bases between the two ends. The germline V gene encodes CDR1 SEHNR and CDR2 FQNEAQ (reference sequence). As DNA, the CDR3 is TGTGCCAGCAGCTTGTCCGGGGGGCCCCAAGAGACCCAGTACTTC. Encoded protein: CASSLSGGPQETQYF.

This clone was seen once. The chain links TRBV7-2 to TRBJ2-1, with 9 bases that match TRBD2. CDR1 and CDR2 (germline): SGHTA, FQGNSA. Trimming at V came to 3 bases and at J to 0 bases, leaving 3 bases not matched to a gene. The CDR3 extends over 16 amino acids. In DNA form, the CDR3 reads TGTGCCAGCAGCTTCGGTAGCGGGAGCTCCTACAATGAGCAGTTCTTC. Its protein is CASSFGSGSSYNEQFF.

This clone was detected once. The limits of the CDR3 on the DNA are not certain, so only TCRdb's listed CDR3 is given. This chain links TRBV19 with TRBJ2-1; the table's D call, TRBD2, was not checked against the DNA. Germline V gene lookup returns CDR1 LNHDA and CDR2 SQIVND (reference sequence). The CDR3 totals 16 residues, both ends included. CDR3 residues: CASSIFWRAGDNEQFF.